What follows are 8 T cell receptor beta chains derived from one specimen sequenced in a study of cytomegalovirus exposure and HLA in healthy donors. 60 Vbeta and 13 Jbeta primers were used in PCR. TCRdb's table, derived via immunoSEQ multiplex PCR, lists solely in-frame clones and lacks some. The sample lists more than 120,000 clones, roughly 80% occurring once. The specimen was PBMCs. The source is a young woman in good health and CMV-seronegative.

In regard to this clone: The sample carries other DNA sequences with the same CDR3. The chain has TRBV7-2 and TRBJ2-5, with D possibly matching TRBD2 (6 bases). The CDR3 length is 14 residues. V was trimmed by 1 base and J by 5 bases, leaving 11 bases between them. Looked up from germline, CDR1 is SGHTA and CDR2 is FQGNSA. The CDR3 here is CASSLGGGVETQYF. CDR3 bases: TGTGCCAGCAGCTTAGGCGGAGGGGTTGAGACCCAGTACTTC.

This chain joins TRBV28 and TRBJ1-2; D is unclear. Germline values: CDR1 MDHEN, CDR2 SYDVKM. The CDR3 has 13 amino acids. V was pared by 3 bases and J by 8 bases, with 13 bases between. The CDR3 reads CASSFEGLRGYTF. CDR3 nucleotides: TGTGCCAGCAGTTTTGAGGGTTTGAGGGGCTACACCTTC.

The chain joins TRBV9 to TRBJ2-1; the D gene is possibly TRBD1 (6 bases). Between the trimmed V and J ends, which lost 0 bases and 8 bases, there was a span of 12 bases. CDR3 length: 14 residues. Germline CDR1 reads SGDLS; CDR2 reads YYNGEE. The CDR3 sequence is CASSVEQGRDEQFF. The CDR3 DNA sequence: TGTGCCAGCAGCGTAGAACAGGGCAGGGATGAGCAGTTCTTC.

This chain connects TRBV19 to TRBJ1-2, with 7 nucleotides matching TRBD1. Trimming removed 6 bases from V and 4 bases from J; junction bases left unmatched: 11. In germline, CDR1 is LNHDA, CDR2 SQIVND (reference sequence). The CDR3 runs to 15 residues. The CDR3, as DNA: TGTGCCAGTAGGTTGACAGGGCATTCACTCTATGGCTACACCTTC. Protein sequence: CASRLTGHSLYGYTF.

V and J are TRBV27 and TRBJ2-1; TRBD2 aligns across 10 bases. With 6 bases clipped from V and 5 bases from J, the junction kept 7 bases outside the gene matches. The CDR3 sequence is 15 residues long. Germline V lookup: CDR1 MNHEY, CDR2 SMNVEV (reference sequence). CDR3 sequence: CASRPGTSVNNEQFF. CDR3 bases: TGTGCCAGCAGACCAGGGACTAGCGTAAACAATGAGCAGTTCTTC.

This chain uses TRBV18 with TRBJ2-7; tentative D call: TRBD2 (5 bases). V was shortened by 3 bases and J by 3 bases, with 9 bases between the two germline ends. Germline V gives CDR1 KGHSH, CDR2 LQKENI. The CDR3 runs 13 residues. The CDR3 DNA reads TGTGCCAGCTCACCGGGCCGGGACTACGAGCAGTACTTC. It codes for CASSPGRDYEQYF.

V is TRBV5-5 and J is TRBJ2-1, with TRBD2 identical over 13 bases. V was clipped by 4 bases and J by 7 bases; unmatched bases: 5. The CDR3 length is 15 residues. Germline V gene lookup returns CDR1 SGHKS and CDR2 YYEKEE (reference sequence). The CDR3 protein is CASSRGTSGMNEQFF. CDR3 sequence (DNA): TGTGCCAGCAGCCGGGGGACTAGCGGGATGAATGAGCAGTTCTTC.

The CDR3 coding sequence is TGTGCCAGCAGTGTGGACAGGCTGAATGGCTACACCTTC. It encodes CASSVDRLNGYTF. The chain is built from TRBV9 and TRBJ1-2, with TRBD1 matching over 7 bases. This CDR3 comprises 13 residues. Germline V CDR1 and CDR2: SGDLS, YYNGEE. Trimming took 5 bases from V and 6 from J; bases not matched to a gene: 7.